This is a list of T cell receptor beta chains from one sample in a study of human T cells and chemical hapten exposure. TCRdb itself ran the RACE reads through MiXCR, one entry per CDR3 protein. This table has about 120,000 distinct CDR3 sequences, approximately 13% appearing once. Sample: whole blood, taken in connection with sensitization to the hapten diphenylcyclopropenone (DPC). The receptors were gathered from a young woman with alopecia areata. Some clones in this sample may be carry-over from other donors' samples. Each CDR3 is given with its conserved first and last residue. A D gene is named only where the DNA matches it firmly. Clone size is not always given. Where it is, it says once, few, many or a class for expanded clones.

D | size | J | V | CDR3 | DNA
- | few | TRBJ1-1 | TRBV13 | CASSFRPGSDRTEAFF | TGTGCCAGCAGCTTTCGGCCGGGCTCGGATAGGACTGAAGCTTTCTTT
- | - | TRBJ1-1 | TRBV5-4 | CASTAYNRATEAFF | TGTGCCAGCACTGCCTACAACAGGGCCACTGAAGCTTTCTTT
TRBD1 | - | TRBJ1-5 | TRBV28 | CASSPGQGLLSNQPQHF | TGTGCCAGCAGCCCCGGACAGGGTTTGTTGAGCAATCAGCCCCAGCATTTT
- | - | TRBJ2-5 | TRBV9 | CASSVGHSQETQYF | TGTGCCAGCAGCGTAGGGCACAGTCAAGAGACCCAGTACTTC
- | many | TRBJ1-2 | TRBV18 | CASSYPDGSSYTF | TGTGCCAGCTCATACCCTGACGGTTCTAGCTACACCTTC
TRBD2 | few | TRBJ2-1 | TRBV28 | CASSFSGSSYNEQFF | TGTGCCAGCAGTTTTAGCGGGAGCTCCTACAATGAGCAGTTCTTC
TRBD2 | - | TRBJ2-7 | TRBV20-1 | CSARDRTSGGVFYSYEQYF | TGCAGTGCTAGAGATCGAACTAGCGGGGGGGTTTTTTACTCCTACGAGCAGTACTTC
- | many | TRBJ1-2 | TRBV7-2 | CASSLNILYGYTF | TGTGCCAGCAGCTTAAATATTCTCTATGGCTACACCTTC
TRBD1 | - | TRBJ2-2 | TRBV29-1 | CSVRGQGSTGELFF | TGCAGCGTCCGTGGACAGGGATCCACCGGGGAGCTGTTTTTT
- | - | TRBJ2-3 | TRBV7-6 | CASSPSAFTDTQYF | TGTGCCAGCAGCCCCTCCGCCTTCACAGATACGCAGTATTTT
- | few | TRBJ1-1 | TRBV7-9 | CASSVGSEAFF | TGTGCCAGCAGCGTAGGATCTGAAGCTTTCTTT
- | many | TRBJ2-7 | TRBV20-1 | CSARSSYEQYF | TGCAGCGCTCGCAGCTCCTACGAGCAGTACTTC
- | many | TRBJ2-3 | TRBV11-2 | CASSFGGWTDTQYF | TGTGCCAGCAGCTTCGGAGGGTGGACAGATACGCAGTATTTT
TRBD1 | - | TRBJ2-1 | TRBV9 | CASSVAGALGQGSYNEQFF | TGTGCCAGCAGCGTAGCCGGAGCCCTTGGACAGGGGTCATACAATGAGCAGTTCTTC
TRBD1 | - | TRBJ1-1 | TRBV11-3 | CATSTGLNTEAFF | TGTGCCACCTCGACAGGGTTGAACACTGAAGCTTTCTTT
TRBD1 | many | TRBJ2-7 | TRBV20-1 | CSARDGGQGYEQYF | TGCAGTGCTAGAGATGGGGGACAGGGTTACGAGCAGTACTTC
- | - | TRBJ2-7 | TRBV7-2 | CASSLAGGPGSYEQYF | TGTGCCAGCAGCTTAGCCGGGGGTCCTGGATCCTACGAGCAGTACTTC
TRBD2 | many | TRBJ2-3 | TRBV20-1 | CSAMGLAGALITDTQYF | TGCAGTGCCATGGGGCTAGCGGGGGCCCTAATCACAGATACGCAGTATTTT
- | many | TRBJ2-1 | TRBV6-2/TRBV6-3 | CASSSRQNEQFF | TGTGCCAGCAGTTCTAGGCAGAATGAGCAGTTCTTC
- | many | TRBJ2-5 | TRBV28 | CASSLLRTDKPYQETQYF | TGTGCCAGCAGTTTACTGAGGACAGACAAACCGTACCAAGAGACCCAGTACTTC
- | - | TRBJ2-5 | TRBV19 | CATGVGRETQYF | TGTGCCACCGGAGTGGGCCGGGAGACCCAGTACTTC
TRBD2 | many | TRBJ2-6 | TRBV20-1 | CSALWDYSGANVLTF | TGCAGTGCTCTTTGGGACTACTCTGGGGCCAACGTCCTGACTTTC
- | few | TRBJ1-3 | TRBV20-1 | CSASHREGFSGNTIYF | TGCAGTGCTAGTCATCGGGAGGGCTTCTCTGGAAACACCATATATTTT
- | few | TRBJ2-6 | TRBV18 | CASSPPTGGLSGANVLTF | TGTGCCAGCTCACCACCGACGGGGGGCCTCTCTGGGGCCAACGTCCTGACTTTC
TRBD1 | few | TRBJ1-1 | TRBV20-1 | CSAVMGQVLPEAFF | TGCAGTGCCGTCATGGGACAGGTTTTGCCGGAAGCTTTCTTT
TRBD1 | few | TRBJ1-2 | TRBV2 | CASRKTGERVYTF | TGTGCCAGCAGGAAGACAGGGGAGAGAGTCTACACCTTC
- | - | TRBJ2-3 | TRBV7-8 | CASSVSGPGSTDTQYF | TGTGCCAGCAGCGTATCCGGTCCCGGTAGCACAGATACGCAGTATTTT
TRBD1 | few | TRBJ1-6 | TRBV7-2 | CASSLREDRAERALHF | TGTGCCAGCAGCTTACGGGAAGACAGGGCTGAGAGAGCCCTCCACTTT
TRBD2 | few | TRBJ2-3 | TRBV24-1 | CATSDSGTSGGAGTDTQYF | TGTGCCACCAGTGATTCCGGGACTAGCGGGGGGGCCGGCACAGATACGCAGTATTTT
TRBD2 | few | TRBJ2-1 | TRBV27 | CASIQRGGRNEQFF | TGTGCCAGCATTCAGCGGGGGGGCCGGAATGAGCAGTTCTTC
- | many | TRBJ2-2 | TRBV7-6 | CASKRGGGELFF | TGTGCCAGCAAACGAGGAGGCGGGGAGCTGTTTTTT
- | - | TRBJ1-6 | TRBV20-1 | CSASKGGNYNSPLHF | TGCAGTGCTAGTAAGGGGGGCAACTATAATTCACCCCTCCACTTT
TRBD2 | few | TRBJ2-1 | TRBV19 | CASSNKGLAGNYNEQFF | TGTGCCAGTAGCAACAAAGGACTAGCGGGGAACTACAATGAGCAGTTCTTC
- | many | TRBJ1-1 | TRBV7-9 | CASSLGVVSNTEAFF | TGTGCCAGCAGCTTAGGTGTGGTCTCGAACACTGAAGCTTTCTTT
TRBD1 | - | TRBJ1-5 | TRBV20-1 | CSAYTGGNQPQHF | TGCAGTGCTTACACAGGGGGCAATCAGCCCCAGCATTTT